This T cell receptor (beta chain) was profiled in a study of blood T cell repertoires in COVID-19. Clones were read by immunoSEQ multiplex PCR, and TCRdb kept only the in-frame ones, dropping some. The sample consists of over 100,000 clones, approximately 82% of them appearing once. The V and J ends lost 1 base and 1 base, in that order; junction bases with no gene match: 4. CDR1 SGHVS and CDR2 FNYEAQ come from the germline V gene. This CDR3 comprises 16 residues. Sequenced sample: peripheral blood. V gene TRBV7-6 combines with J gene TRBJ2-3, with TRBD2 matching over 8 bases. This sequence originates from a woman aged 80 or older with active or convalescent COVID-19. This chain's CDR3 is CASSLVTSGRTDTQYF. The CDR3 DNA reads TGTGCCAGCAGCTTAGTAACTAGCGGTCGCACAGATACGCAGTATTTT.